What follows describes a single TCR beta chain. With random hexamers, reverse transcription was performed on roughly 0.5 to 1 ug of RNA. Amplification of TCR beta CDR3 by immunoSEQ multiplex PCR spanned 54 Vbeta and 13 Jbeta. TCRdb reprocessed the immunoSEQ multiplex PCR reads with MiXCR, giving one entry per CDR3 protein. The sample records approximately 180,000 distinct CDR3 sequences, 95% being singletons. Looked up from germline, CDR1 is MGHDK and CDR2 is SYGVNS. CDR3 length: 14 residues. The V end lost 3 bases, the J end lost 4 bases, and 10 bases lay between the germline ends. The data belong to a study of CD8 T cells in Susac syndrome.

This receptor was identified in a human donor with multiple sclerosis. This chain uses TRBV25-1 with TRBJ1-5; D unclear. The source material was CD4+ T cells from PBMCs. CDR3 nucleotides: TGTGCCAGCAGTGATCAAGGACGGAATCAGCCCCAGCATTTT. Protein product: CASSDQGRNQPQHF.